These T cell receptor beta chains were read from a single sample in a study of regulatory T cells in long-lasting Graves disease. TCRdb redid the calling of the multiplex PCR reads with MiXCR, one entry per CDR3 protein. The sample contains some 330,000 distinct CDR3 sequences, approximately 23% of which appear only once. The material was peripheral blood mononuclear cells (PBMCs), obtained when the disease was refractory, from a patient treated with antithyroid drugs. These receptor sequences come from a woman aged 40 to 49 with Graves disease. The CDR3 runs from the conserved cysteine through the conserved F or W. A D gene is named only where the DNA matches it firmly. The size entry is marked missing in some rows and otherwise reads once, few, many or a size class.

NA,TRBV24-1,many,TRBJ2-5,CATSDAGRGGETQYF,TGTGCCACCAGTGATGCGGGCAGGGGTGGGGAGACCCAGTACTTC
NA,TRBV28,NA,TRBJ2-2,CASGGPFGELFF,TGTGCCAGCGGGGGGCCGTTCGGGGAGCTGTTTTTT
NA,TRBV12-3/TRBV12-4,few,TRBJ2-3,CASSSLVSTQYF,TGTGCCAGCAGTAGTCTAGTCAGTACGCAGTATTTT
NA,TRBV28,NA,TRBJ1-2,CASSLSEGSGYTF,TGTGCCAGCAGTTTATCGGAGGGATCTGGCTACACCTTC
NA,TRBV20-1,NA,TRBJ1-3,CSARVGASGNTIYF,TGCAGTGCTAGGGTGGGTGCGTCTGGAAACACCATATATTTT
TRBD1,TRBV20-1,few,TRBJ1-6,CSPRDRMAFWSPLHF,TGCAGTCCCCGGGACAGAATGGCGTTTTGGTCACCCCTCCACTTT
NA,TRBV3-1,many,TRBJ2-5,CASSPSRGETQYF,TGTGCCAGCAGCCCCTCCCGGGGAGAGACCCAGTACTTC
TRBD2,TRBV28,NA,TRBJ2-1,CASSLIAGRSYNEQFF,TGTGCCAGCAGTTTAATAGCGGGGCGCTCCTACAATGAGCAGTTCTTC
NA,TRBV25-1,many,TRBJ1-1,CASSENTGYTEAFF,TGTGCCAGCAGTGAGAATACAGGGTACACTGAAGCTTTCTTT
TRBD1,TRBV29-1,many,TRBJ1-2,CSVEDLGDSDYGYTF,TGCAGCGTTGAAGATCTGGGGGACAGTGACTATGGCTACACCTTC
NA,TRBV7-3,many,TRBJ2-7,CASSLMGQAFYEQYF,TGTGCCAGCAGCTTAATGGGCCAGGCGTTCTACGAGCAGTACTTC
TRBD2,TRBV20-1,NA,TRBJ2-7,CSARDVASGRSVWYEQYF,TGCAGTGCTAGAGACGTAGCTAGCGGGAGATCTGTGTGGTACGAGCAGTACTTC
TRBD2,TRBV20-1,many,TRBJ2-7,CSALGLATREQYF,TGCAGTGCTTTGGGACTAGCGACACGCGAGCAGTACTTC
TRBD2,TRBV28,NA,TRBJ2-3,CASSPIGVTSGGVETQYF,TGTGCCAGCAGTCCCATCGGGGTTACTAGCGGGGGTGTCGAGACGCAGTATTTT
NA,TRBV28,many,TRBJ2-5,CASSMGSPETQYF,TGTGCCAGCAGCATGGGCAGCCCCGAGACCCAGTACTTC
TRBD1,TRBV28,many,TRBJ1-6,CASSAATGRNSPLHF,TGTGCCAGCAGTGCCGCGACAGGGCGTAATTCACCCCTCCACTTT
TRBD2,TRBV24-1,many,TRBJ2-7,CATSESGRASYEQYF,TGTGCCACCAGCGAGAGCGGGAGGGCCTCCTACGAGCAGTACTTC
TRBD1,TRBV7-3,few,TRBJ1-1,CASSPGDRGRDTEAFF,TGTGCCAGCAGCCCTGGGGACAGGGGGCGAGACACTGAAGCTTTCTTT
NA,TRBV15,NA,TRBJ1-4,CATSASVTVRNEKLFF,TGTGCCACCAGCGCCTCCGTGACTGTCCGGAATGAAAAACTGTTTTTT
NA,TRBV28,few,TRBJ1-6,CASSVTGSYNSPLHF,TGTGCCAGCAGTGTGACGGGCTCCTATAATTCACCCCTCCACTTT
TRBD2,TRBV20-1,NA,TRBJ2-5,CSAFLSTSGVTKGTQYF,TGCAGTGCTTTTCTCTCAACTAGCGGGGTTACTAAGGGGACCCAGTACTTC
NA,TRBV9,many,TRBJ2-5,CASSVGDSQETQYF,TGTGCCAGCAGCGTAGGTGACAGTCAAGAGACCCAGTACTTC
NA,TRBV6-1,NA,TRBJ2-7,CASRDLPYEQYF,TGTGCCAGCCGGGACCTTCCCTACGAGCAGTACTTC
TRBD2,TRBV6-1,NA,TRBJ2-3,CASRRTSGGTDTQYF,TGTGCCAGCAGGAGGACTAGCGGGGGCACAGATACGCAGTATTTT
NA,TRBV10-2,NA,TRBJ2-7,CASSDPPESYEQYF,TGCGCCAGCAGTGATCCTCCGGAATCATACGAGCAGTACTTC